A single sample is the source of the 25 T cell receptor beta chains below, sequenced in a study of blood T cell repertoires in COVID-19. The data were produced by immunoSEQ multiplex PCR, yet TCRdb's version contains in-frame clones alone and is incomplete. The data contain roughly 300,000 clones, 70% to 90% of them seen just once; the ten biggest clones take up under 6.5%. Sample: PBMCs or T cells enriched from blood (not recorded which). These receptors came from a woman younger than 45 who had recovered from COVID-19.

In this sample, this clone turned up once. The rearrangement links TRBV7-2 to TRBJ1-4, with TRBD1 matching over 9 bases. This CDR3 has 15 amino acids. Germline V lookup: CDR1 SGHTA, CDR2 FQGNSA. V lost 5 bases to trimming and J lost 7 bases; unmatched junction nucleotides: 8. The CDR3 nucleotides are TGTGCCAGCAGCGGACAGGGGAAGGTTGGTGAAAAACTGTTTTTT. Protein: CASSGQGKVGEKLFF.

The chain uses TRBV19 and TRBJ1-2; 9 nucleotides match TRBD1. The CDR3 runs to 14 residues. The J segment lost 4 bases and the V segment lost 6 bases, leaving 6 bases of the junction unmatched. Germline CDR1 LNHDA, CDR2 SQIVND (reference sequence). The CDR3 DNA sequence: TGTGCCAGTAGCGGGACAGGGTCTGTCTATGGCTACACCTTC. Translated: CASSGTGSVYGYTF.

V is TRBV18 and J is TRBJ2-3; TRBD1 matches 9 bases. The CDR3 runs 17 residues. From germline, CDR1 is KGHSH and CDR2 LQKENI. The V segment lost 3 bases and the J segment 1 base; nucleotides outside the gene matches: 8. CDR3 coding DNA: TGTGCCAGCTCACCTAGGACAGGGGTCCAGGGCACAGATACGCAGTATTTT. This gives the protein CASSPRTGVQGTDTQYF.

The chain joins TRBV6-5 to TRBJ1-6; tentatively, D is TRBD1 (6 bases). CDR1 is MNHEY and CDR2 is SVGAGI in the germline V gene. V dropped 5 bases and J dropped 12 bases, with 17 bases sitting between them. CDR3 length: 14 amino acids. CDR3 in DNA: TGTGCCAGCAGTAGTACAGGGAGGGGTCGACCCCTCCACTTT. It encodes CASSSTGRGRPLHF.

This clone turned up a few times. The chain couples TRBV6-5 to TRBJ2-7; maybe TRBD1 (6 bases). CDR1 and CDR2 from the germline V gene are MNHEY and SVGAGI. V lost 6 bases to trimming and J lost 0 bases, with 12 bases between them. The CDR3 is made up of 14 amino acids. CDR3 loop: CASRTTGSSYEQYF. The CDR3 DNA is TGTGCCAGCAGAACCACAGGGTCCTCCTACGAGCAGTACTTC.

The chain uses TRBV5-4 and TRBJ1-1; 7 nucleotides align to TRBD1. V lost 4 bases to trimming and J lost 11 bases; unmatched junction nucleotides: 14. The CDR3 covers 14 residues. Germline V lookup: CDR1 SGHNT, CDR2 YYREEE (reference sequence). DNA for the CDR3: TGTGCCAGCAGCCAAGACGGACAGGCCACGGGGGCTTTCTTT. It codes for CASSQDGQATGAFF.

V gene TRBV11-2 combines with J gene TRBJ2-5; 8 bases match TRBD2. V lost 5 bases to trimming and J lost 4 bases; unmatched junction nucleotides: 6. The germline V gene encodes CDR1 SGHAT and CDR2 FQNNGV. The CDR3 is made up of 14 amino acids. As DNA, the CDR3 is TGTGCCAGCAGCGCACGCCGGGGGGGAGAGACCCAGTACTTC. Its protein is CASSARRGGETQYF.

This chain links TRBV5-1 with TRBJ1-1, with 8 bases matching TRBD1. The ends lost 2 bases at V and 4 bases at J; junction bases unmatched: 10. The germline V gene encodes CDR1 SGHRS and CDR2 YFSETQ. The CDR3 is 16 amino acids. The CDR3 bases are TGCGCCAGCAGCTTCGTTCCAGGGGGCAAGAGCACTGAAGCTTTCTTT. Its translation is CASSFVPGGKSTEAFF. Supplemented by reference TRBV5-1 and TRBJ1-1, the full variable domain reads KAGVTQTPRYLIKTRGQQVTLSCSPISGHRSVSWYQQTPGQGLQFLFEYFSETQRNKGNFPGRFSGRQFSNSRSEMNVSTLELGDSALYLCASSFVPGGKSTEAFFGQGTRLTVV.

CDR3 bases: TGTGCCATCAGTGGTCCATCCCGGGGTGAGCAGTTCTTC. It is translated as CAISGPSRGEQFF. The chain combines TRBV10-3 with TRBJ2-1; D possibly corresponds to TRBD2 (5 bases). This CDR3 region has 13 residues. V gave up 4 bases and J gave up 9 bases, with 13 bases separating them. CDR1 ENHRY and CDR2 SYGVKD come from the germline V gene.

The chain joins TRBV4-1 to TRBJ2-7; D is perhaps TRBD2 (5 bases). V was cut by 2 bases and J by 5 bases, with 13 bases left in between. The germline gives CDR1 MGHRA, CDR2 YSYEKL. This CDR3 has 14 residues. The CDR3 reads CASSQREPGNEQYF. CDR3 in DNA: TGCGCCAGCAGCCAACGGGAACCGGGCAACGAGCAGTACTTC.

This clone was counted a single time. The rearrangement links TRBV21-1 to TRBJ1-2. TRBV21-1 is designated a pseudogene. This CDR3 has 15 amino acids. CDR3 protein: CASSKAEGPAPGYTF. CDR3 bases: TGTGCCAGCAGCAAAGCGGAGGGACCTGCGCCGGGCTACACCTTC.

The chain is built from TRBV18 and TRBJ1-2, with 8 bases matching TRBD1. CDR1 and CDR2 (germline): KGHSH, LQKENI. Trimming removed 6 bases from V and 6 bases from J; junction bases left unmatched: 6. The CDR3 is made up of 13 amino acids. The CDR3 loop reads CASSHDRGHGYTF. CDR3 nucleotides: TGTGCCAGCTCCCACGACAGGGGTCATGGCTACACCTTC.

The chain has TRBV6-2 or TRBV6-3 and TRBJ1-2; D perhaps matches TRBD1 (5 bases). The ends were cut back, 4 bases at V and 8 bases at J, with 14 bases in the middle. Germline values: CDR1 MNHEY, CDR2 SVGEGT. This CDR3 spans 13 amino acids. In DNA, the CDR3 is TGTGCCAGCAGTTCCGGGGGAGGAAGGGGCTACACCTTC. It specifies CASSSGGGRGYTF.

The chain links TRBV6-5 to TRBJ1-6; the D is unclear. This CDR3 is built from 11 residues. Trimming cost V 6 bases and J 12 bases, with 9 bases left between them. Germline lookup yields CDR1 MNHEY and CDR2 SVGAGI. CDR3 sequence: CASSRERPLHF. The CDR3, as DNA: TGTGCCAGCAGCCGAGAGAGACCCCTCCACTTT.

The rearrangement uses TRBV27 and TRBJ2-1; TRBD1 might be the D (6 bases). Germline-derived CDR1 and CDR2 are MNHEY and SMNVEV (reference sequence). The CDR3 totals 15 residues. V was clipped by 4 bases and J by 4 bases, with 14 bases between them. CDR3 nucleotides: TGTGCCAGCAGTTCCCAGGGACACCCTTACAATGAGCAGTTCTTC. Translating gives CASSSQGHPYNEQFF.

The J gene is TRBJ1-1, the V gene TRBV6-5, with D possibly TRBD1 on 5 matching bases. The CDR3 consists of 14 residues. V was shortened by 9 bases and J by 5 bases, with 19 bases between the two germline ends. Looked up from germline, CDR1 is MNHEY and CDR2 is SVGAGI. DNA of the CDR3: TGTGCCAGTTGGACCAGGGTGACGGTTACTGAAGCTTTCTTT. Amino acids: CASWTRVTVTEAFF.

The chain recombines TRBV19 with TRBJ1-1; D is possibly TRBD1 (5 bases). Germline assignment: CDR1 LNHDA and CDR2 SQIVND (reference sequence). The CDR3 extends over 14 amino acids. V was pared by 6 bases and J by 3 bases, with 14 bases between. CDR3 DNA sequence: TGTGCCAGTAGCGCACGGGGGAAGTACACTGAAGCTTTCTTT. Residues: CASSARGKYTEAFF.

This sequence joins TRBV19 and TRBJ1-5; 11 nucleotides match TRBD1. Germline values: CDR1 LNHDA, CDR2 SQIVND (reference sequence). This CDR3 has 15 residues. With V trimmed by 4 bases and J by 6 bases, 5 bases remained unmatched. CDR3 nucleotide sequence: TGTGCCAGTAGTAAGGGACAGGGGGTTGGTCAGCCCCAGCATTTT. Translation gives CASSKGQGVGQPQHF.

This clone was seen a few times. The chain joins TRBV6-1 to TRBJ1-5; 9 bases fit TRBD1. In germline, CDR1 is MNHNS, CDR2 SASEGT. The CDR3 consists of 17 residues. Trimming at V came to 4 bases and at J to 1 base, leaving 8 bases not matched to a gene. CDR3: CASSVVQGARSNQPQHF. The CDR3 DNA reads as TGTGCCAGCAGTGTGGTACAGGGGGCGAGGAGCAATCAGCCCCAGCATTTT.

Regarding this clone: Additional DNA sequences in this sample encode the identical CDR3. V usage is TRBV9 and J usage is TRBJ1-2, with unresolved D. The CDR3 extends over 16 amino acids. Germline V gene sequence: CDR1 SGDLS, CDR2 YYNGEE. V was pared by 4 bases and J by 1 base, with 17 bases between. The CDR3 sequence is CASSTSRDTLNYGYTF. CDR3 nucleotides: TGTGCCAGCAGCACCTCTCGAGACACCCTTAACTATGGCTACACCTTC.

The chain employs TRBV7-9 and TRBJ2-5, with D possibly being TRBD2 (7 bases). V was pared by 6 bases and J by 4 bases, with 15 bases between. Per germline, CDR1 SEHNR and CDR2 FQNEAQ (reference sequence). This CDR3 comprises 14 residues. The CDR3 DNA is TGTGCCAGCAGTGGGGGGGCGCGGTCAGAGACCCAGTACTTC. The encoded protein is CASSGGARSETQYF. The entire variable domain, with the rest obtained from reference TRBV7-9 and TRBJ2-5, is as follows: DTGVSQNPRHKITKRGQNVTFRCDPISEHNRLYWYRQTLGQGPEFLTYFQNEAQLEKSRLLSDRFSAERPKGSFSTLEIQRTEQGDSAMYLCASSGGARSETQYFGPGTRLLVL.

This clone was detected once. This rearrangement joins TRBV6-5 to TRBJ1-4; TRBD1 matches 7 bases. This CDR3 region has 15 residues. Trimming took 10 bases from V and 8 from J; bases not matched to a gene: 16. CDR1 and CDR2 from the germline V gene are MNHEY and SVGAGI. The CDR3 here is CATTKQTGSREKLFF. The CDR3 coding sequence is TGTGCCACGACCAAACAGACAGGGTCGAGAGAAAAACTGTTTTTT.

The chain has TRBV9 and TRBJ1-4; possibly TRBD1 for D (5 bases). Germline V CDR1 and CDR2: SGDLS, YYNGEE. CDR3 length: 15 residues. Deletions cut 3 bases from V and 1 base from J, with 10 bases between. In nucleotides, the CDR3 is TGTGCCAGCAGCGAGGGGTCGGTAACTAATGAAAAACTGTTTTTT. This codes for CASSEGSVTNEKLFF.

The chain combines TRBV7-9 with TRBJ1-2; no definite D call. Germline values: CDR1 SEHNR, CDR2 FQNEAQ (reference sequence). Trimming cost V 6 bases and J 4 bases, with 12 bases left between them. This CDR3 is 13 amino acids long. The CDR3 reads CASSITAGYGYTF. In DNA form, the CDR3 reads TGTGCCAGCAGTATAACCGCAGGCTATGGCTACACCTTC.

Points on this clone: One end of the junction fails to match germline, which may point to a read error. V is TRBV6-5 and J is TRBJ1-4; no clear D gene. This CDR3 spans 15 amino acids. Germline V gives CDR1 MNHEY, CDR2 SVGAGI. CDR3 sequence reads: CASGYHRGTNEKLFF. The CDR3 bases are TGTGCCAGCGGTTACCACCGGGGAACTAATGAAAAACTGTTTTTT.